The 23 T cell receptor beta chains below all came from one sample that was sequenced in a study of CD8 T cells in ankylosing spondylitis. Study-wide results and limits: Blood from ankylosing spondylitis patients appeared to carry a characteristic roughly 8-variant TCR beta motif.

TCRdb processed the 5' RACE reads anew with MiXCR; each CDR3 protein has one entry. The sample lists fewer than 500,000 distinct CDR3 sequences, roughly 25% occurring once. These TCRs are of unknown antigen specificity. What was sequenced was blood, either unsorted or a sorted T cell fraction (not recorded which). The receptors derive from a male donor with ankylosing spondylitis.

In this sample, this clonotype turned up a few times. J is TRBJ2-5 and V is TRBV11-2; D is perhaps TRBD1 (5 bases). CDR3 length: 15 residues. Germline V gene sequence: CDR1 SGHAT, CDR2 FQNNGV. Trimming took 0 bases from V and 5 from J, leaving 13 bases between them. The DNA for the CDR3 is TGTGCCAGCAGCTTAGATGGGGCCCAAAGGGAGACCCAGTACTTC. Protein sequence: CASSLDGAQRETQYF.

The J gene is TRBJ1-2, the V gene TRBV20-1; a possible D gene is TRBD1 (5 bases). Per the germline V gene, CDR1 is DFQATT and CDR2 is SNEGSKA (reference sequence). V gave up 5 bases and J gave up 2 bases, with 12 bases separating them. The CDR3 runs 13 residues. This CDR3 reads CSARLTENYGYTF. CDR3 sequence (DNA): TGCAGTGCTCGCCTGACAGAAAACTATGGCTACACCTTC.

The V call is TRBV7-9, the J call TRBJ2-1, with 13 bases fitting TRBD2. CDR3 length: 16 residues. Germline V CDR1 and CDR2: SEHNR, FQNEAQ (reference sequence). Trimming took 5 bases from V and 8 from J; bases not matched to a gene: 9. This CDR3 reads CASSRTSGSHQDEQFF. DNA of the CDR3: TGTGCCAGCAGCCGGACTAGCGGGAGCCACCAGGATGAGCAGTTCTTC.

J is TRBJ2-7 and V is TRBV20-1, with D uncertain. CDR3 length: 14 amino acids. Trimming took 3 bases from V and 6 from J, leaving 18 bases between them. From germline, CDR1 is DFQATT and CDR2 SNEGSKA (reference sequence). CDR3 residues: CSASLDGRPREQYF. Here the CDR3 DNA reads TGCAGTGCTAGTCTGGATGGAAGGCCACGCGAGCAGTACTTC.

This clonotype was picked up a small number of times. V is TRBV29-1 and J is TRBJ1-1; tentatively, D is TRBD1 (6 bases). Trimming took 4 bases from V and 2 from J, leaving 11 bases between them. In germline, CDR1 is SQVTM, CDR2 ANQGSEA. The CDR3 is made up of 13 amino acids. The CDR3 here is CSVGPGVNTEAFF. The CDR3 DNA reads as TGCAGCGTTGGGCCAGGGGTCAACACTGAAGCTTTCTTT.

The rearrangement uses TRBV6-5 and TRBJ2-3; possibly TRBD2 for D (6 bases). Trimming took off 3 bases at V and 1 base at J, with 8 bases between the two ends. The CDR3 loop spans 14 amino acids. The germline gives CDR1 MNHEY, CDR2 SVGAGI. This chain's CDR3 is CASSYPSGTDTQYF. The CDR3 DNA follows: TGTGCCAGCAGTTATCCTAGCGGCACAGATACGCAGTATTTT.

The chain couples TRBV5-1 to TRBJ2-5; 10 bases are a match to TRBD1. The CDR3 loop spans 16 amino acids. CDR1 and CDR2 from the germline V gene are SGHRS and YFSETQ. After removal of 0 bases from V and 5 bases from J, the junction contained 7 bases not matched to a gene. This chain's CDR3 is CASSLAPGTGVETQYF. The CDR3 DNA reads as TGCGCCAGCAGCTTGGCCCCGGGGACAGGGGTTGAGACCCAGTACTTC.

The CDR3 reads CASSLGASGTFYNEQFF. CDR3 nucleotide sequence: TGCGCCAGCAGCTTGGGTGCTAGCGGGACTTTCTACAATGAGCAGTTCTTC. The chain is built from TRBV5-1 and TRBJ2-1, with 9 bases aligning to TRBD2. The CDR3 extends over 17 amino acids. Trimming at V came to 0 bases and at J to 3 bases, leaving 7 bases not matched to a gene. CDR1 and CDR2 from the germline V gene are SGHRS and YFSETQ.

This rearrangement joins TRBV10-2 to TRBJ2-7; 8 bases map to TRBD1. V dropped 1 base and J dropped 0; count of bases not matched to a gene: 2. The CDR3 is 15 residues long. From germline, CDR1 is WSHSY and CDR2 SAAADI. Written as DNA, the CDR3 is TGCGCCAGCAGTGAGTGGGGGACAGGCTCCTACGAGCAGTACGTC. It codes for CASSEWGTGSYEQYV.

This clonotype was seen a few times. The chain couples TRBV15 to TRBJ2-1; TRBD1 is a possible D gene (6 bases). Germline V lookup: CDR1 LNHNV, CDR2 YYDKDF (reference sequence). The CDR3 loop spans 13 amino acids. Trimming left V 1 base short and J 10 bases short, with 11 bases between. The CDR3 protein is CATSRAGTGEQFF. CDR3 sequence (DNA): TGTGCCACCAGCAGAGCCGGAACAGGGGAGCAGTTCTTC.

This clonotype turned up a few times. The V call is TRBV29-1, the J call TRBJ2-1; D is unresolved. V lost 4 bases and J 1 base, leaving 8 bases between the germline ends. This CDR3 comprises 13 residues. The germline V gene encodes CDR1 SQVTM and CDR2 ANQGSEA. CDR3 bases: TGCAGCGTTGGGGCCGATTCCTACAATGAGCAGTTCTTC. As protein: CSVGADSYNEQFF.

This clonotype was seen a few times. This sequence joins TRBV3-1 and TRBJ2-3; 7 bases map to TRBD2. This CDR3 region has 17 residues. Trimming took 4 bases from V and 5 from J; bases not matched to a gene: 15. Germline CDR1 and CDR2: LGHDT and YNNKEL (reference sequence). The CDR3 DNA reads TGTGCCAGCAGCCTTGTTCCTAGCGGAACCCGGGAAGATACGCAGTATTTT. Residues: CASSLVPSGTREDTQYF.

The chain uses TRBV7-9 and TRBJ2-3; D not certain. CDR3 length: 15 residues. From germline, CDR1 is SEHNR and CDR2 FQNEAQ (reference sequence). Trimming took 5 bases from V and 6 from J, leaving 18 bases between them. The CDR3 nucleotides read TGTGCCAGCAGCACCCTGAAACCCGGTGGGGATACGCAGTATTTT. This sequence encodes CASSTLKPGGDTQYF.

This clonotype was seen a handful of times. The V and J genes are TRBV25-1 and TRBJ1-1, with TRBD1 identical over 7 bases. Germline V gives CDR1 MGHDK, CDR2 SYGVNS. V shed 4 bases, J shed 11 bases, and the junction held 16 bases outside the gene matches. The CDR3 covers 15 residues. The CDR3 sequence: CASSATRTGQSRAFF. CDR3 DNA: TGTGCCAGCAGTGCTACGCGGACAGGCCAATCTCGGGCTTTCTTT. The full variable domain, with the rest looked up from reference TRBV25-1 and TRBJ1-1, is EADIYQTPRYLVIGTGKKITLECSQTMGHDKMYWYQQDPGMELHLIHYSYGVNSTEKGDLSSESTVSRIRTEHFPLTLESARPSHTSQYLCASSATRTGQSRAFFGQGTRLTVV.

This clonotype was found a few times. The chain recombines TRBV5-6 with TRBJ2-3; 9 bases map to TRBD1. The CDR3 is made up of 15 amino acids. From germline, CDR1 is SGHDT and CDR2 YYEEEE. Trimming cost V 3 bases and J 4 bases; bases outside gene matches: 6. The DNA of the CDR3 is TGTGCCAGCAGCTGGGGGACAGGGAGTGCAGATACGCAGTATTTT. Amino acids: CASSWGTGSADTQYF.

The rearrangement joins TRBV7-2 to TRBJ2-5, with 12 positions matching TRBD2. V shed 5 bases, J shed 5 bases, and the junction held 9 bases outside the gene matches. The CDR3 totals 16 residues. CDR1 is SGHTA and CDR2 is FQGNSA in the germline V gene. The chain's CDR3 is CASSGRTSGTGETQYF. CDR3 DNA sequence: TGTGCCAGCAGCGGACGGACTAGCGGGACTGGTGAGACCCAGTACTTC. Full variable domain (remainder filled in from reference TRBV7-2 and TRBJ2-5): GAGVSQSPSNKVTEKGKDVELRCDPISGHTALYWYRQSLGQGLEFLIYFQGNSAPDKSGLPSDRFSAERTGGSVSTLTIQRTQQEDSAVYLCASSGRTSGTGETQYFGPGTRLLVL.

CDR3 residues: CASTGGRGMNTEAFF. CDR3 bases: TGTGCCAGCACGGGAGGAAGGGGGATGAACACTGAAGCTTTCTTT. The chain recombines TRBV12-3 or TRBV12-4 with TRBJ1-1; weak D call: TRBD1 (6 bases). CDR3 length: 15 amino acids. V dropped 7 bases and J dropped 0 bases, with 15 bases sitting between them.

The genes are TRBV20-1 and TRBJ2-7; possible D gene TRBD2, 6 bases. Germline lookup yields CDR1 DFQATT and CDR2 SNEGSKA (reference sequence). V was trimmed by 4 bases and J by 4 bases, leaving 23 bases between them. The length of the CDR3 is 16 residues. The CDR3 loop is CSANREGGLPPYEQYF. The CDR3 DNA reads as TGCAGTGCTAACCGAGAGGGAGGCCTTCCTCCATACGAGCAGTACTTC.

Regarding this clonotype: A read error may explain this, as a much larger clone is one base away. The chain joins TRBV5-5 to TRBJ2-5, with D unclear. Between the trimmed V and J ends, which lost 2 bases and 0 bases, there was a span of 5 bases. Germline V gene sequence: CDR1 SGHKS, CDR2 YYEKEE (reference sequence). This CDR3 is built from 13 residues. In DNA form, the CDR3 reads TGTGCCAGCAGCTTAGGGAACCAAGAGACCCAGTACTTC. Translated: CASSLGNQETQYF.

The DNA for the CDR3 is TGTGCCAGCAGTGATCGCCAGGCACGAGGTGAAGCTTTCTTT. Its translation: CASSDRQARGEAFF. The chain employs TRBV6-1 and TRBJ1-1; D not resolved. V lost 3 bases, J lost 7 bases, and 15 bases lay in between. The length of the CDR3 is 14 residues. Germline values: CDR1 MNHNS, CDR2 SASEGT.

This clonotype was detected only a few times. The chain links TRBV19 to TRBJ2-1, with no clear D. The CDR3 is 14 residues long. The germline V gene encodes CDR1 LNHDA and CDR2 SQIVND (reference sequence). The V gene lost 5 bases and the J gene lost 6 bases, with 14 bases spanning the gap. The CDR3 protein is CASSPRLAFNEQFF. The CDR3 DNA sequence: TGTGCCAGTAGTCCCCGACTCGCGTTCAATGAGCAGTTCTTC.

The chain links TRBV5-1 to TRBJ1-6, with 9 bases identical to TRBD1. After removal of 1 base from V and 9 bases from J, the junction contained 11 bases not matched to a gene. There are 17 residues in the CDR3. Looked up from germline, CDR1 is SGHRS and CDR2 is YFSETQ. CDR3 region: CASSLRGDRAKSSPLHF. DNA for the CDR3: TGCGCCAGCAGCTTGAGGGGGGACAGGGCCAAGAGTTCACCCCTCCACTTT. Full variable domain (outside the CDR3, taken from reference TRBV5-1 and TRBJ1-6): KAGVTQTPRYLIKTRGQQVTLSCSPISGHRSVSWYQQTPGQGLQFLFEYFSETQRNKGNFPGRFSGRQFSNSRSEMNVSTLELGDSALYLCASSLRGDRAKSSPLHFGNGTRLTVT.

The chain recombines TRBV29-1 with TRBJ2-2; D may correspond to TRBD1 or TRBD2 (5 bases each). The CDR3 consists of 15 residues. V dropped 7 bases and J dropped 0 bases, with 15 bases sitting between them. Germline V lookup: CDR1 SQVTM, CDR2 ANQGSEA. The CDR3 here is CSAWDGQPNTGELFF. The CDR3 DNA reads TGCAGCGCTTGGGACGGACAACCGAACACCGGGGAGCTGTTTTTT.